What follows describes a single T cell receptor (beta chain). No antigen is known for it. The data were produced by immunoSEQ multiplex PCR, yet TCRdb's version contains in-frame clones alone and is incomplete. The table shows 22,000 or so clones, with about 80% occurring only once. This entry comes from a study of vaccination effects on CD4 cells after COVID-19. Study-level results: Convalescent patients were few in the study, and early post-infection timepoints were absent.

This CDR3 spans 13 amino acids. V lost 10 bases to trimming and J lost 5 bases, with 14 bases between them. From germline, CDR1 is MRHNA and CDR2 SNTAGT. After expansion with viral peptide pools in the ViraFEST assay, antigen-specific CD4+ T cells were sequenced. When less than 13 days of culture had elapsed, CD4+ T cells were isolated. A PCR test confirmed that the person had SARS-CoV-2 infection between March and December 2020. A half-volume exchange with IL-2 medium occurred on days 3 and 7. The clonotype originates from a human donor who had a prior SARS-CoV-2 infection. This specimen was CD4+ T cells from PBMCs cultured with a peptide pool, taken before COVID-19 vaccination. The V call is TRBV6-4, the J call TRBJ1-4; D call uncertain. CDR3 loop: CAKRKWKNEKLFF. CDR3 sequence (DNA): TGTGCCAAAAGAAAGTGGAAGAATGAAAAACTGTTTTTT.